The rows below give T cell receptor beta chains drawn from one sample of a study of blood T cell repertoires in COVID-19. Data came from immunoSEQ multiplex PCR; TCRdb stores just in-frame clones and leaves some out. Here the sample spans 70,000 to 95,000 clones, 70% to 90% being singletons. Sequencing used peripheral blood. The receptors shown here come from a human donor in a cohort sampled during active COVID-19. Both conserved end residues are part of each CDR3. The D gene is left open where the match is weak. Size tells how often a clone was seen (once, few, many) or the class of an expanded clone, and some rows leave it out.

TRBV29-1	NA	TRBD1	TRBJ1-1	CSVSTGVGTEAFF	TGCAGCGTTTCGACAGGGGTAGGGACTGAAGCTTTCTTT
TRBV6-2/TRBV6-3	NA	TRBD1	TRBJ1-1	CASSYFAPRQGWTEAFF	TGTGCCAGCAGTTATTTTGCCCCCCGACAGGGGTGGACTGAAGCTTTCTTT
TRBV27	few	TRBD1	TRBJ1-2	CASRQGGYGYTF	TGTGCCAGCAGACAGGGGGGCTATGGCTACACCTTC
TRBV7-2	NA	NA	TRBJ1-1	CASRQQRGNTEAFF	TGTGCCAGCAGACAACAGCGGGGGAACACTGAAGCTTTCTTT
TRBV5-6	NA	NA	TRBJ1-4	CASSLAGFEKLFF	TGTGCCAGCAGCTTGGCCGGGTTTGAAAAACTGTTTTTT
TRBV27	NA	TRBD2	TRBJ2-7	CASSFRTSGALYEQYF	TGTGCCAGCAGTTTCCGCACTAGCGGGGCCCTCTACGAGCAGTACTTC
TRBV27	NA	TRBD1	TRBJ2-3	CASSLRDRVTDTQYF	TGTGCCAGCAGTTTGAGGGACAGGGTGACAGATACGCAGTATTTT
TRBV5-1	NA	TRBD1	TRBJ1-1	CASSPRTGESSEAFF	TGCGCCAGCAGCCCGAGGACAGGTGAATCTTCCGAAGCTTTCTTT
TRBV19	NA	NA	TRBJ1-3	CASSIGGSGNTIYF	TGTGCCAGTAGTATCGGGGGCTCTGGAAACACCATATATTTT
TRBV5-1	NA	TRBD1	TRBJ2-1	CASSWGQSSYNEQFF	TGCGCCAGCAGCTGGGGACAGAGCTCCTACAATGAGCAGTTCTTC
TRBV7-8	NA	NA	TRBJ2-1	CASSLERIEQFF	TGTGCCAGCAGCCTTGAGCGCATTGAGCAGTTCTTC
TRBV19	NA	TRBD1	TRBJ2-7	CASRAGGLVNEQYF	TGTGCCAGTAGGGCAGGGGGCTTAGTGAACGAGCAGTACTTC
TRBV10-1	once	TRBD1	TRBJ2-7	CASSRDRRAYEQYF	TGCGCCAGCAGTAGGGACAGAAGGGCCTACGAGCAGTACTTC
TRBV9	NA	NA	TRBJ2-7	CASSVEGSYSPYEQYF	TGTGCCAGCAGCGTAGAGGGGTCTTATTCTCCCTACGAGCAGTACTTC
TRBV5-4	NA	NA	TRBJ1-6	CASSFRSSYNSPLHF	TGTGCCAGCAGCTTTAGGAGCTCCTATAATTCACCCCTCCACTTT
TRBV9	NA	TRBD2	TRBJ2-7	CASSARGGLYEQYF	TGTGCCAGCAGCGCCCGCGGGGGGCTCTACGAGCAGTACTTC
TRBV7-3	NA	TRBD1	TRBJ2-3	CASSETGGSDTQYF	TGTGCCAGCAGCGAGACAGGGGGCTCAGATACGCAGTATTTT
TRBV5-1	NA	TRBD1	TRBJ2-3	CASSLVQGAPDTQYF	TGCGCCAGCAGCTTGGTACAGGGGGCCCCAGATACGCAGTATTTT
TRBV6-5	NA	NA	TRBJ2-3	CASSYPGGTDTQYF	TGTGCCAGCAGTTACCCCGGGGGTACAGATACGCAGTATTTT
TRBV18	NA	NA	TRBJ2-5	CASSRQDTGSGETQYF	TGTGCCAGCTCACGGCAAGACACAGGGAGTGGAGAGACCCAGTACTTC
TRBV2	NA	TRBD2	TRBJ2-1	CASWRAGGYNEQFF	TGTGCCAGCTGGAGAGCGGGGGGCTACAATGAGCAGTTCTTC
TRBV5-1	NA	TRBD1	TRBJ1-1	CASSRGQGVGNTEAFF	TGCGCCAGCAGCCGTGGACAGGGGGTCGGGAACACTGAAGCTTTCTTT
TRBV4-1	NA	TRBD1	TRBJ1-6	CASSQESDRVSYNSPLHF	TGCGCCAGCAGCCAGGAAAGCGACAGGGTGTCCTATAATTCACCCCTCCACTTT
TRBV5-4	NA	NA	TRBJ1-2	CASSFFRDNSGYTF	TGTGCCAGCAGCTTTTTCCGGGACAATAGTGGCTACACCTTC
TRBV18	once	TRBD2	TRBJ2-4	CASSKLAGAGGDIQYF	TGTGCCAGCTCCAAATTAGCGGGAGCCGGAGGGGACATTCAGTACTTC
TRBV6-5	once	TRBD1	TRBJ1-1	CASSYTGGRAEAFF	TGTGCCAGCAGTTACACAGGGGGTAGGGCTGAAGCTTTCTTT
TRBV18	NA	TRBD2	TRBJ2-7	CASSPRGGLVYEQYF	TGTGCCAGCTCACCACGGGGGGGGTTGGTCTACGAGCAGTACTTC
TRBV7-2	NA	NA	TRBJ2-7	CASSYLTGSLSSYEQYF	TGTGCCAGCAGCTACCTCACTGGTAGTCTGAGCTCCTACGAGCAGTACTTC
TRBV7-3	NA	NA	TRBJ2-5	CASSSNGQRETQYF	TGTGCCAGCAGCTCCAACGGACAGCGAGAGACCCAGTACTTC
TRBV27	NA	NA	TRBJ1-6	CASTPQRQSYNSPLHF	TGTGCCAGCACCCCCCAGAGGCAGTCCTATAATTCACCCCTCCACTTT
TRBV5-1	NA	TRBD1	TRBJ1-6	CASSTGTGGINSPLHF	TGCGCCAGCAGCACCGGGACAGGGGGCATAAATTCACCCCTCCACTTT
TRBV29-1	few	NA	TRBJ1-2	CSVEDRDRYGYTF	TGCAGCGTTGAAGACAGGGATAGGTATGGCTACACCTTC
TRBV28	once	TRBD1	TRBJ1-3	CASSKLTGGRNTIYF	TGTGCCAGCAGCAAGCTTACAGGGGGTCGAAACACCATATATTTT
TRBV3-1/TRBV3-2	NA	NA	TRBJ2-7	CASSLESLSYEQYF	TGTGCCAGCAGCTTAGAATCCTTATCCTACGAGCAGTACTTC
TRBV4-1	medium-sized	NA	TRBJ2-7	CASSQVAGTYEQYF	TGCGCCAGCAGCCAAGTGGCAGGGACCTACGAGCAGTACTTC
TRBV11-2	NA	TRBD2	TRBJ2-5	CASSLGGTSGKETQYF	TGTGCCAGCAGCTTAGGAGGGACTAGCGGAAAAGAGACCCAGTACTTC
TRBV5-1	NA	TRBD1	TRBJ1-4	CASSLVGTGGEKLFF	TGCGCCAGCAGCTTGGTGGGGACAGGGGGCGAAAAACTGTTTTTT
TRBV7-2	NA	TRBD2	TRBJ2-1	CASSLAKIGTSGGAYNEQFF	TGTGCCAGCAGCTTAGCAAAAATAGGGACTAGCGGGGGGGCCTACAATGAGCAGTTCTTC
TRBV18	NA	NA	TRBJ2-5	CASSPRQGNTGETQYF	TGTGCCAGCTCCCCGAGGCAGGGGAATACCGGGGAGACCCAGTACTTC
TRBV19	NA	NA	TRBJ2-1	CASSLGTSYNEQFF	TGTGCCAGTAGTTTGGGGACTTCCTACAATGAGCAGTTCTTC
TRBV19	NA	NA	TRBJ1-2	CASRDNLNNYGYTF	TGTGCCAGTAGGGACAACCTAAATAACTATGGCTACACCTTC
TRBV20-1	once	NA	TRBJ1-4	CSARRVEKLFF	TGCAGTGCTAGACGGGTGGAAAAACTGTTTTTT
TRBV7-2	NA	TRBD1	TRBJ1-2	CASSLDLGQGAGYTF	TGTGCCAGCAGCTTAGACCTGGGACAGGGGGCTGGCTACACCTTC
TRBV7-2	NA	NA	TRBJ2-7	CASSFVDYYEQYF	TGTGCCAGCAGCTTCGTGGACTACTACGAGCAGTACTTC
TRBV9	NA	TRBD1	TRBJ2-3	CASSPRTGATDTQYF	TGTGCCAGCAGCCCGCGGACAGGGGCGACAGATACGCAGTATTTT
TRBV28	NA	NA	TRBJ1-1	CASTPGGHMNTEAFF	TGTGCCAGCACCCCTGGGGGACATATGAACACTGAAGCTTTCTTT
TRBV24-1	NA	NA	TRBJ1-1	CATSDPNTEAFF	TGTGCCACCAGTGATCCAAACACTGAAGCTTTCTTT
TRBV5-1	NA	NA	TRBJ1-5	CASSLGQGEQPQHF	TGCGCCAGCAGCTTGGGGCAGGGTGAACAGCCCCAGCATTTT
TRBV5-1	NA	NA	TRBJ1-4	CASSLTVTNEKLFF	TGCGCCAGCAGCCTGACAGTAACTAATGAAAAACTGTTTTTT
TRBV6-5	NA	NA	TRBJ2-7	CASSMGPEEAEQYF	TGTGCCAGCAGCATGGGCCCCGAGGAGGCCGAGCAGTACTTC
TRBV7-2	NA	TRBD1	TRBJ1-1	CASSSQGAEAFF	TGTGCCAGCAGCTCCCAGGGGGCTGAAGCTTTCTTT
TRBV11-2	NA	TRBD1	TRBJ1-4	CASSLDRAAEKLFF	TGTGCCAGCAGCTTGGACAGGGCCGCTGAAAAACTGTTTTTT
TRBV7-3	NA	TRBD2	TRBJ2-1	CASSYLAGGLNEQFF	TGTGCCAGCAGCTATTTAGCGGGGGGGCTCAATGAGCAGTTCTTC
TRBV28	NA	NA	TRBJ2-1	CASSPTQGSYNEQFF	TGTGCCAGCAGTCCAACGCAGGGCTCCTACAATGAGCAGTTCTTC
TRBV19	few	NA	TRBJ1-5	CASSIGGGRQPQHF	TGTGCCAGTAGTATAGGAGGGGGACGGCAGCCCCAGCATTTT
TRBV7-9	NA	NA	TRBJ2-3	CASSPLRDTQYF	TGTGCCAGCAGCCCGTTGCGGGATACGCAGTATTTT
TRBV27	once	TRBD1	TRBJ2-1	CASSFDRGPYNEQFF	TGTGCCAGCAGTTTCGACAGGGGTCCGTACAATGAGCAGTTCTTC
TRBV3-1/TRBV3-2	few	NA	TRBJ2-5	CASRPRLLSYQETQYF	TGTGCCAGCAGACCCAGACTACTCTCGTACCAAGAGACCCAGTACTTC
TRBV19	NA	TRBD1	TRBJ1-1	CASRSRGQNTEAFF	TGTGCCAGTAGGTCCAGGGGGCAGAACACTGAAGCTTTCTTT
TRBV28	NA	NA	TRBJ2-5	CASRPGLSQETQYF	TGTGCCAGCAGGCCCGGACTTTCCCAAGAGACCCAGTACTTC